These T cell receptor beta chains were read from a single sample in a study of T cells in Graves' hyperthyroidism and ophthalmopathy. TCRdb ran MiXCR on the multiplex PCR reads and lists one entry per CDR3 protein. This repertoire shows a few hundred thousand distinct CDR3 sequences, roughly 20% found once; its top ten account for 26%. The sequencing sample was made of blood. These TCRs come from a young man with Graves' hyperthyroidism. Both conserved end residues are part of each CDR3. The D gene is left open where the match is weak. Size is omitted from some rows. Given values are once, few, many or a class for expanded clones.

D gene: -
J gene: TRBJ2-5
V gene: TRBV28
clone size: many
CDR3 protein: CASEQGRKTQYF
CDR3 DNA: TGTGCCAGTGAACAGGGTCGGAAGACCCAGTACTTC

D gene: -
J gene: TRBJ2-6
V gene: TRBV11-2
clone size: -
CDR3 protein: CASGLSGGANVLTF
CDR3 DNA: TGTGCCAGCGGCTTGTCAGGGGGGGCCAACGTCCTGACTTTC

D gene: -
J gene: TRBJ2-7
V gene: TRBV3-1
clone size: few
CDR3 protein: CASSQGMEDYEQYF
CDR3 DNA: TGTGCCAGCAGCCAAGGAATGGAGGATTACGAGCAGTACTTC

D gene: -
J gene: TRBJ1-2
V gene: TRBV12-3/TRBV12-4
clone size: -
CDR3 protein: CASSPVGDRGRVYGYTF
CDR3 DNA: TGTGCCAGCAGTCCTGTTGGGGACCGGGGGCGCGTCTATGGCTACACCTTC

D gene: -
J gene: TRBJ1-5
V gene: TRBV6-2/TRBV6-3
clone size: many
CDR3 protein: CASSNDGTYHQPQHF
CDR3 DNA: TGTGCCAGCAGCAACGATGGGACGTACCATCAGCCCCAGCATTTT

D gene: -
J gene: TRBJ2-4
V gene: TRBV28
clone size: few
CDR3 protein: CASSLGGGGLNIKYF
CDR3 DNA: TGTGCCAGCAGTTTGGGAGGGGGCGGATTAAACATTAAGTACTTC

D gene: -
J gene: TRBJ2-7
V gene: TRBV7-9
clone size: few
CDR3 protein: CASRSTEKNSYEQYF
CDR3 DNA: TGTGCCAGCAGATCGACAGAGAAGAATTCCTACGAGCAGTACTTC

D gene: -
J gene: TRBJ2-2
V gene: TRBV5-1
clone size: -
CDR3 protein: CASSLAQGSTGELFF
CDR3 DNA: TGCGCCAGCAGCTTGGCACAGGGCAGCACCGGGGAGCTGTTTTTT

D gene: TRBD1
J gene: TRBJ1-2
V gene: TRBV9
clone size: many
CDR3 protein: CASSAPAAGGNYGYTF
CDR3 DNA: TGTGCCAGCAGCGCCCCGGCTGCAGGGGGAAACTATGGCTACACCTTC

D gene: -
J gene: TRBJ2-7
V gene: TRBV19
clone size: -
CDR3 protein: CASSIILYEQYF
CDR3 DNA: TGTGCCAGTAGTATAATTCTCTACGAGCAGTACTTC

D gene: TRBD1
J gene: TRBJ1-1
V gene: TRBV28
clone size: -
CDR3 protein: CASTAQGRGNEAFF
CDR3 DNA: TGTGCCAGCACCGCACAGGGGAGAGGGAATGAAGCTTTCTTT

D gene: -
J gene: TRBJ1-1
V gene: TRBV12-3/TRBV12-4
clone size: many
CDR3 protein: CASSFRPAASMNTEAFF
CDR3 DNA: TGTGCCAGCAGTTTCCGTCCGGCAGCTAGCATGAACACTGAAGCTTTCTTT

D gene: -
J gene: TRBJ1-2
V gene: TRBV12-3/TRBV12-4
clone size: many
CDR3 protein: CASSWANYGYTF
CDR3 DNA: TGTGCCAGCAGTTGGGCTAACTATGGCTACACCTTC

D gene: TRBD2
J gene: TRBJ2-7
V gene: TRBV6-2/TRBV6-3
clone size: -
CDR3 protein: CASSLLAGLAGVGIYEQYF
CDR3 DNA: TGTGCCAGCAGTTTACTCGCGGGACTAGCGGGAGTAGGTATATACGAGCAGTACTTC

D gene: -
J gene: TRBJ2-5
V gene: TRBV6-2/TRBV6-3
clone size: many
CDR3 protein: CASSYDGRGQTQYF
CDR3 DNA: TGTGCCAGCAGTTACGACGGGAGAGGACAGACCCAGTACTTC

D gene: -
J gene: TRBJ2-7
V gene: TRBV15
clone size: few
CDR3 protein: CATSRETGREQYF
CDR3 DNA: TGTGCCACCAGCAGGGAGACAGGACGGGAGCAGTACTTC

D gene: -
J gene: TRBJ2-7
V gene: TRBV20-1
clone size: many
CDR3 protein: CSATLTVYEQYF
CDR3 DNA: TGCAGTGCTACGTTGACCGTCTACGAGCAGTACTTC

D gene: TRBD1
J gene: TRBJ1-1
V gene: TRBV29-1
clone size: -
CDR3 protein: CSVTGTGNVNTEAFF
CDR3 DNA: TGCAGCGTGACCGGGACAGGGAATGTGAACACTGAAGCTTTCTTT

D gene: -
J gene: TRBJ1-5
V gene: TRBV6-5
clone size: once
CDR3 protein: CASSLTSEFNQPQHF
CDR3 DNA: TGTGCCAGCAGCCTTACCTCGGAGTTCAATCAGCCCCAGCATTTT

D gene: -
J gene: TRBJ2-7
V gene: TRBV30
clone size: -
CDR3 protein: CAWSVLEGGTYELYF
CDR3 DNA: TGTGCCTGGAGTGTACTTGAAGGGGGGACCTACGAGCTGTACTTC

D gene: TRBD1
J gene: TRBJ1-2
V gene: TRBV24-1
clone size: -
CDR3 protein: CATTIRDSQEKLYGYTF
CDR3 DNA: TGTGCCACCACTATCCGGGACAGTCAAGAAAAGCTCTATGGCTACACCTTC

D gene: -
J gene: TRBJ1-1
V gene: TRBV20-1
clone size: -
CDR3 protein: CSASGGLNTEAFF
CDR3 DNA: TGCAGTGCTAGTGGGGGGCTTAACACTGAAGCTTTCTTT

D gene: TRBD2
J gene: TRBJ2-7
V gene: TRBV12-3/TRBV12-4
clone size: many
CDR3 protein: CASSKRAGRSYEQYF
CDR3 DNA: TGTGCCAGCAGTAAACGAGCGGGGAGGTCCTACGAGCAGTACTTC

D gene: -
J gene: TRBJ2-7
V gene: TRBV19
clone size: many
CDR3 protein: CASSRQGPEYEQYF
CDR3 DNA: TGTGCCAGTAGTCGTCAGGGACCCGAATACGAGCAGTACTTC

D gene: -
J gene: TRBJ1-1
V gene: TRBV28
clone size: many
CDR3 protein: CASSLAGRGGTEAFF
CDR3 DNA: TGTGCCAGCAGTTTGGCGGGGAGGGGAGGCACTGAAGCTTTCTTT

D gene: -
J gene: TRBJ1-1
V gene: TRBV13
clone size: many
CDR3 protein: CASSSDAEAFF
CDR3 DNA: TGTGCCAGCAGCTCGGACGCTGAAGCTTTCTTT

D gene: TRBD1
J gene: TRBJ1-1
V gene: TRBV20-1
clone size: -
CDR3 protein: CSARPPDRGNTEAFF
CDR3 DNA: TGCAGTGCTAGACCCCCCGACAGGGGAAACACTGAAGCTTTCTTT

D gene: -
J gene: TRBJ1-2
V gene: TRBV6-1
clone size: many
CDR3 protein: CASSGGHFNYGYTF
CDR3 DNA: TGTGCCAGCAGTGGGGGACACTTTAACTATGGCTACACCTTC

D gene: -
J gene: TRBJ2-7
V gene: TRBV28
clone size: -
CDR3 protein: CASTTIGGYEEDPGYEQYF
CDR3 DNA: TGTGCCAGCACCACTATAGGGGGGTATGAGGAGGATCCAGGATACGAGCAGTACTTC

D gene: -
J gene: TRBJ2-7
V gene: TRBV4-1
clone size: -
CDR3 protein: CASSQTSPGEQYF
CDR3 DNA: TGCGCCAGCAGCCAAACCTCGCCTGGGGAGCAGTACTTC

D gene: -
J gene: TRBJ2-2
V gene: TRBV6-1
clone size: many
CDR3 protein: CASSGPFGELFF
CDR3 DNA: TGTGCCAGCAGCGGTCCCTTCGGGGAGCTGTTTTTT

D gene: -
J gene: TRBJ2-7
V gene: TRBV11-2
clone size: many
CDR3 protein: CASSSAYEQYF
CDR3 DNA: TGTGCCAGCAGTTCCGCCTACGAGCAGTACTTC

D gene: -
J gene: TRBJ1-1
V gene: TRBV19
clone size: many
CDR3 protein: CASSNPNTEAFF
CDR3 DNA: TGTGCCAGTAGTAACCCGAACACTGAAGCTTTCTTT

D gene: -
J gene: TRBJ1-2
V gene: TRBV28
clone size: -
CDR3 protein: CASSLGQNTAAYYGYTF
CDR3 DNA: TGTGCCAGCAGTTTAGGGCAGAATACGGCCGCCTACTATGGCTACACCTTC

D gene: -
J gene: TRBJ1-1
V gene: TRBV6-1
clone size: many
CDR3 protein: CASSPRPGRKNTEAFF
CDR3 DNA: TGTGCCAGCAGTCCTCGTCCGGGACGGAAGAACACTGAAGCTTTCTTT

D gene: -
J gene: TRBJ1-5
V gene: TRBV24-1
clone size: many
CDR3 protein: CATSDAAGPQHF
CDR3 DNA: TGTGCCACCAGTGATGCCGCGGGGCCCCAGCATTTT

D gene: TRBD1
J gene: TRBJ2-2
V gene: TRBV28
clone size: many
CDR3 protein: CASSRWDRNTGELFF
CDR3 DNA: TGTGCCAGCAGCAGATGGGACAGAAACACCGGGGAGCTGTTTTTT

D gene: TRBD1
J gene: TRBJ1-1
V gene: TRBV30
clone size: many
CDR3 protein: CAWSRRGTANTEAFF
CDR3 DNA: TGTGCCTGGAGCCGTCGGGGGACAGCAAACACTGAAGCTTTCTTT

D gene: -
J gene: TRBJ1-1
V gene: TRBV19
clone size: many
CDR3 protein: CACRKGSGTEAFF
CDR3 DNA: TGTGCCTGCCGAAAGGGAAGTGGCACTGAAGCTTTCTTT

D gene: -
J gene: TRBJ2-5
V gene: TRBV28
clone size: many
CDR3 protein: CASSLIGRDGTQYF
CDR3 DNA: TGTGCCAGCAGTTTAATCGGCAGGGATGGGACCCAGTACTTC

D gene: -
J gene: TRBJ2-2
V gene: TRBV2
clone size: few
CDR3 protein: CASSRDRSPNGELFF
CDR3 DNA: TGTGCCAGCAGTCGAGACAGGAGTCCTAACGGGGAGCTGTTTTTT

D gene: -
J gene: TRBJ1-2
V gene: TRBV30
clone size: many
CDR3 protein: CAWSVSYTEGYTF
CDR3 DNA: TGTGCCTGGAGTGTATCTTATACCGAGGGCTACACCTTC

D gene: -
J gene: TRBJ2-5
V gene: TRBV24-1
clone size: many
CDR3 protein: CATSDRQQETQYF
CDR3 DNA: TGTGCCACCAGTGATAGGCAGCAAGAGACCCAGTACTTC

D gene: -
J gene: TRBJ1-2
V gene: TRBV13
clone size: many
CDR3 protein: CASSHGGGVNYGYTF
CDR3 DNA: TGTGCCAGCAGCCACGGCGGGGGGGTCAACTATGGCTACACCTTC

D gene: -
J gene: TRBJ1-2
V gene: TRBV12-3/TRBV12-4
clone size: few
CDR3 protein: CASSYTEFYGYTF
CDR3 DNA: TGTGCCAGCAGTTATACAGAGTTCTATGGCTACACCTTC

D gene: TRBD2
J gene: TRBJ2-7
V gene: TRBV27
clone size: many
CDR3 protein: CASSLNGLAAYEQYF
CDR3 DNA: TGTGCCAGCAGTTTGAATGGACTAGCGGCATACGAGCAGTACTTC

D gene: TRBD1
J gene: TRBJ1-2
V gene: TRBV13
clone size: many
CDR3 protein: CASSRTGVDYGYTF
CDR3 DNA: TGTGCCAGCAGCAGGACAGGGGTCGACTATGGCTACACCTTC

D gene: -
J gene: TRBJ2-7
V gene: TRBV6-5
clone size: -
CDR3 protein: CASSYLRQGSYEQYF
CDR3 DNA: TGTGCCAGCAGTTACTTGAGGCAGGGAAGCTACGAGCAGTACTTC

D gene: -
J gene: TRBJ1-2
V gene: TRBV15
clone size: -
CDR3 protein: CATSASGGFYGYTF
CDR3 DNA: TGTGCCACCAGCGCCAGTGGGGGATTCTATGGCTACACCTTC